The clone carrying this TCR beta chain turned up a few times. Its cognate antigen is unknown. One junction end disagrees with the germline gene, perhaps due to a read error. This entry is derived from a study of tumor-infiltrating lymphocytes in primary liver carcinoma. In the study overall: The cohort included men and women aged 30 to 69 years.

A primer in the constant region served to generate TCR beta cDNA from about 480 ng of total RNA. Investigators got TCR beta libraries out of three nested multiplex PCR rounds, done with slightly modified ARM-PCR. TRBV1-TRBV30 forward primers and a C-beta reverse primer were used in the first two PCR rounds, which each ran for about 11 cycles. TCRdb passed the multiplex PCR reads through MiXCR, listing each CDR3 protein once. In the table there are more than 100,000 distinct CDR3 sequences, about 68% of which are singletons. General study results and limits: Significantly larger top-250-clone fractions were found in tumors than in blood (p = 0.039). Tumor-adjacent and tumor-blood pairs shared a smaller degree of overlap than tumor region pairs.

The CDR3 is made up of 14 amino acids. Per the germline V gene, CDR1 is SGHAT and CDR2 is FQNNGV. Without any cell sorting, roughly 18-34 mg of bulk tissue yielded co-extracted RNA and DNA. What was sequenced was liver tumor tissue from sampling region 1. As to subset: tumor region T1, superior pole. The TCR originated in a woman aged 55 to 70 with primary liver carcinoma and hepatitis B virus infection. The V call is TRBV11-2, the J call TRBJ2-3; maybe TRBD2 (6 bases). The CDR3 DNA follows: TGTGCCAGCAACATGGGACTTCCCACAGATACACAGTATTTT. It codes for CASNMGLPTDTQYF.